The rows below give T cell receptor beta chains drawn from one sample of a study of Graves' ophthalmopathy and Graves' hyperthyroidism. MiXCR, run by TCRdb on the multiplex PCR reads, gives a single entry per CDR3 protein. The sample comprises over a million distinct CDR3 sequences, about 36% of which are singletons, and roughly 11% rests with the top ten. Sequencing was carried out using peripheral blood or thyroid tissue (not recorded which). The receptors come from an adult man with Graves' hyperthyroidism. Each CDR3 is given with its conserved first and last residue. The order of the fields is V gene, D gene, clone size, J gene, CDR3 DNA, CDR3 protein. The D gene is left open where the match is weak. The listing skips clone size in some rows; elsewhere it reads once, few, many or a size class.

TRBV2,TRBD2,many,TRBJ2-7,TGTGCCAGCATCGTAGGAGCGGGAGTCGGAGAGCAGTACTTC,CASIVGAGVGEQYF
TRBV29-1,TRBD2,NA,TRBJ2-1,TGCAGCGTTGGTTGGTCTAGCGGAGGCGATGAGCAGTTCTTC,CSVGWSSGGDEQFF
TRBV7-9,NA,few,TRBJ2-5,TGTGCCAGCAGCTTGGGATCCTGGGAGACCCAGTACTTC,CASSLGSWETQYF
TRBV19,TRBD1,few,TRBJ1-1,TGTGCCAGTAGTCCGGGACAGGCGACTGAAGCTTTCTTT,CASSPGQATEAFF
TRBV6-5,TRBD1,few,TRBJ1-1,TGTGCCAGCAGTTACCAGACAGGGAGGAACACTGAAGCTTTCTTT,CASSYQTGRNTEAFF
TRBV5-1,TRBD1,few,TRBJ1-4,TGCGCCAGCAGCGGGTCCGGGACAGAAGGGGAAAAACTGTTTTTT,CASSGSGTEGEKLFF
TRBV7-9,TRBD1,few,TRBJ1-3,TGTGCCAGCAGCCCCCGGACAGGTCGGTCCTCTGGAAACACCATATATTTT,CASSPRTGRSSGNTIYF
TRBV7-6,TRBD1,many,TRBJ2-7,TGTGCCAGCAGCTTAGGGACAGGCCCCTACGAGCAGTACTTC,CASSLGTGPYEQYF
TRBV29-1,TRBD1,many,TRBJ2-7,TGCAGCGTGGAGGGGACAGGGCTCTCCTACGAGCAGTACTTC,CSVEGTGLSYEQYF
TRBV10-3,TRBD1,NA,TRBJ1-1,TGTGCCATCAGCGTCGTCACCAGGGGGGTGAACACTGAAGCTTTCTTT,CAISVVTRGVNTEAFF
TRBV24-1,TRBD2,NA,TRBJ2-2,TGTGCCACCAGTGATTTCGGGACTAGCGCGAGGACCGGGGAGCTGTTTTTT,CATSDFGTSARTGELFF
TRBV7-8,TRBD1,NA,TRBJ1-1,TGTGCCAGCAGCCAGGGACAGGGCGAACTCTATGAAGCTTTCTTT,CASSQGQGELYEAFF
TRBV5-6,NA,few,TRBJ2-2,TGTGCCAGCAGCTTGCTGGGCCTGATACAAGCCGGGGAGCTGTTTTTT,CASSLLGLIQAGELFF
TRBV7-2,NA,few,TRBJ1-5,TGTGCCAGCAGCCCACAGAGTTCTAGCAATCAGCCCCAGCATTTT,CASSPQSSSNQPQHF
TRBV20-1,TRBD1,few,TRBJ2-2,TGCAGTGCTAGAGATCGACAGGGGGCTGCCGGGGAGCTGTTTTTT,CSARDRQGAAGELFF
TRBV7-2,NA,NA,TRBJ2-5,TGTGCCAGCAGCTTAGTGGCTAGCCGCCAAGAGACCCAGTACTTC,CASSLVASRQETQYF
TRBV7-2,NA,NA,TRBJ1-6,TGTGCCAGCAGTGAAGGCAGATTTAGCTCCTATAATTCACCCCTCCACTTT,CASSEGRFSSYNSPLHF
TRBV7-9,TRBD1,NA,TRBJ1-4,TGTGCCAGCAGCCGACAGGGCGGTGGTGAAAAACTGTTTTTT,CASSRQGGGEKLFF
TRBV2,NA,NA,TRBJ1-6,TGTGCCAGCAGTGAAGCTATAAGGGCCCGATCACCCCTCCACTTT,CASSEAIRARSPLHF
TRBV12-3/TRBV12-4,NA,NA,TRBJ1-5,TGTGCCAGCAGCATGGAGGGCAGGGGAAATAATCAGCCCCAGCATTTT,CASSMEGRGNNQPQHF
TRBV20-1,TRBD1,NA,TRBJ2-7,TGCAGTGCCGATATACTGGACAGGGGGCTTCATTTC,CSADILDRGLHF
TRBV19,TRBD1,many,TRBJ1-1,TGTGCCAGCAGCCCCGGACAGGGGGACACTGAAGCTTTCTTT,CASSPGQGDTEAFF
TRBV10-3,NA,many,TRBJ1-5,TGTGCCATCAGAGGGGATAGCAATCAGCCCCAGCATTTT,CAIRGDSNQPQHF
TRBV29-1,NA,NA,TRBJ1-3,TGCAGCGTTGATCCAGATAACTCTGGAAACACCATATATTTT,CSVDPDNSGNTIYF
TRBV15,NA,many,TRBJ1-1,TGTGCCACCAGCAGATGGGACATTACGAACACTGAAGCTTTCTTT,CATSRWDITNTEAFF
TRBV2,TRBD1,NA,TRBJ1-5,TGTGCCAGCAGTATGGAGGCCGGGACAGGAACGGATCAGCCCCAGCATTTT,CASSMEAGTGTDQPQHF
TRBV7-8,NA,many,TRBJ2-7,TGTGCCAGCAGCCCTCTTCCCTACGAGCAGTACTTC,CASSPLPYEQYF
TRBV3-1,NA,NA,TRBJ2-5,TGTGCCAGCAGCCAAGATCTGCCCCAGTACTTC,CASSQDLPQYF
TRBV6-5,NA,many,TRBJ2-7,TGTGCCAGCAGTGGTTCCGACCCCAAGGAGCAGTACTTC,CASSGSDPKEQYF
TRBV11-2,NA,NA,TRBJ1-2,TGTGCCAGCAGCTTAGATTACGGACGTCGATTCCTCTATGGCTACACCTTC,CASSLDYGRRFLYGYTF
TRBV9,TRBD1,many,TRBJ1-2,TGTGCCAGCAGCCCCCGCACAGGGGCTCACTATGGCTACACCTTC,CASSPRTGAHYGYTF
TRBV6-5,TRBD1,few,TRBJ1-1,TGTGCCAGCAGTTATAAACAGGGGGCTGGGGACACTGAAGCTTTCTTT,CASSYKQGAGDTEAFF
TRBV12-3/TRBV12-4,TRBD2,NA,TRBJ2-5,TGTGCCAGCAGCCCTAGCATACTAGCGGGACCTCGGGAGACCCAGTACTTC,CASSPSILAGPRETQYF
TRBV7-9,NA,NA,TRBJ2-3,TGTGCCAGCGTACTTGGATTGTTGACAGATACGCAGTATTTT,CASVLGLLTDTQYF
TRBV5-1,NA,many,TRBJ2-7,TGCGCCAGCAAATTGGACAGCGCTTACGATGAGCAGTACTTC,CASKLDSAYDEQYF
TRBV28,TRBD1,NA,TRBJ1-6,TGTGCCAGCGCCTCAACAGGGGGGTACTCACCCCTCCACTTT,CASASTGGYSPLHF
TRBV28,NA,few,TRBJ2-5,TGTGCCAGCAGTTGGACTCAGCGAGAGACCCAGTGCTTC,CASSWTQRETQCF
TRBV7-2,NA,many,TRBJ1-1,TGTGCCATCCGAGTCGGGACTGAAGCTTTCTTT,CAIRVGTEAFF
TRBV2,TRBD1,NA,TRBJ2-7,TGTGCCAGCAGCCAAGATCGGACAGGGGGTTTCTCGTACGAGCAGTACTTC,CASSQDRTGGFSYEQYF
TRBV7-2,NA,few,TRBJ2-7,TGTGCCAGCAGCCAAGATTGGGGACAAGAGTTCTACGAGCAGTACTTC,CASSQDWGQEFYEQYF
TRBV19,NA,NA,TRBJ1-5,TGTGCCAGTAGTATGGGGCAGTTCAATCTGCCCCAGCATTTT,CASSMGQFNLPQHF
TRBV20-1,NA,few,TRBJ2-7,TGCAGTGCTAGAGATGGGGGGACCCAAACCTACGAGCAGTACTTC,CSARDGGTQTYEQYF